Included here is one T cell receptor (beta chain) sequence, with context. Its target is unknown. This specimen comes from a study of cytomegalovirus exposure and HLA in healthy donors. Study conclusions and caveats: A list of approximately 160 TCR beta chains associated with cytomegalovirus was given. Most TCR sequences were seen very rarely across donors, but some public TCRs occurred in many.

The CDR3 covers 14 residues. The germline V gene encodes CDR1 WNHNN and CDR2 SYGVQD (reference sequence). The ends were cut back, 2 bases at V and 6 bases at J, with 13 bases in the middle. Some clones are missing from TCRdb's copy, which holds only in-frame ones; the method was immunoSEQ multiplex PCR. The sample includes around 140,000 clones, about 91% of them seen just once. The sample comprised PBMCs. J is TRBJ1-2 and V is TRBV10-1; D is perhaps TRBD1 (6 bases). The sequence was collected from a man between 18 and 29 years old in good health and CMV-seropositive. The CDR3 spells CASSEEGDTNGYTF. Written as DNA, the CDR3 is TGCGCCAGCAGTGAGGAGGGGGATACGAATGGCTACACCTTC.